This T cell receptor beta chain appears in the sequencing data of a study of T cell responses to AZD1222 COVID-19 vaccine. A word on this clone: As yet, its antigen is unknown.

Sequencing used immunoSEQ multiplex PCR; TCRdb keeps in-frame clones, though not all of them. The sample has about 42,000 clones; approximately 88% are singletons. General observations from the study: Only a handful of AZD1222 recipients, six or seven in all, had baseline seropositivity.

This CDR3 region has 13 residues. V was cut by 4 bases and J by 3 bases, with 11 bases left in between. Germline lookup yields CDR1 SGHRS and CDR2 YFSETQ. V is TRBV5-1 and J is TRBJ2-7; D gene uncertain. The TCR sequence derives from an adult who received the AZD1222 COVID-19 vaccine. Sequencing used peripheral blood, obtained 28 days after the second AZD1222 dose. The CDR3 reads CASSLRTGYEQYF. CDR3 sequence (DNA): TGCGCCAGCAGCCTTAGGACGGGCTACGAGCAGTACTTC.